The TCR beta chain described here comes from a study of T-cell memory formation after mild COVID-19. Study-wide results and caveats: CD4+ contracting clones were mainly CM and EM; CD8+ ones, EMRA.

Details on this clonotype: What it binds is not known.

Constant-segment primers served in 5'RACE that generated TCR alpha and TCR beta cDNA libraries bearing sample barcodes and UMIs. TCRdb called the 5' RACE reads again in MiXCR, with one record for every CDR3 protein. The profile shows 400,000 to 500,000 distinct CDR3 sequences, about 19% of them singletons. The ends were cut back, 4 bases at V and 6 bases at J, with 15 bases in the middle. CDR3 length equals 15 residues. V gene TRBV12-3 or TRBV12-4 combines with J gene TRBJ2-2; D is perhaps TRBD2 (5 bases). This receptor was taken from an adult woman who had mild COVID-19 (a few samples of this study predate the infection). Cell type and time point are not known. The sequencing input was PBMCs or a T cell subset sorted from them (not recorded which). In DNA, the CDR3 is TGTGCCAGCAGTTCCCCCGGGGTAAGCGCCGGGGAGCTGTTTTTT. Protein: CASSSPGVSAGELFF.